This TCR beta chain was captured by sequencing in a study of blood T cell repertoires in COVID-19. Turning to the study itself: COVID-19 samples from acute and convalescent phases originated in the United States, Italy and Spain. T cells, B-cell-depleted T cells, or PBMCs provided the cDNA or gDNA that served as material.

Germline V gene data show CDR1 as SQVTM and CDR2 as ANQGSEA. The V end was cut by 4 bases, the J end by 0 bases, with 12 bases between. This CDR3 comprises 14 residues. In the authors' methods: Amplification with reference gene primers provided the estimates of nucleated cell counts. Sequencing was performed with immunoSEQ multiplex PCR; in TCRdb, only in-frame clones are kept and a portion is missing. The V and J calls and clone size are taken from that table; D and trimming were inferred from the DNA. The repertoire holds about 160,000 clones, with about four fifths as singletons. The sequenced sample consisted of peripheral blood. The sequence derives from a man aged 55-75 years with active or convalescent COVID-19. The chain joins TRBV29-1 to TRBJ1-2; D is undetermined. The CDR3 bases are TGCAGCGTTGTACGGGGATTTTCTAACTATGGCTACACCTTC. Residues: CSVVRGFSNYGYTF. The full variable domain, rest sourced from reference TRBV29-1 and TRBJ1-2, is SAVISQKPSRDICQRGTSLTIQCQVDSQVTMMFWYRQQPGQSLTLIATANQGSEATYESGFVIDKFPISRPNLTFSTLTVSNMSPEDSSIYLCSVVRGFSNYGYTFGSGTRLTVV.